A selection of T cell receptor beta chains follows, all from one sample in a study of siplizumab effects on memory and regulatory T cells. Produced via immunoSEQ multiplex PCR; TCRdb's table is partial and in-frame only. The table lists over 70,000 clones, roughly 94% of them singletons. The specimen was CD8+ T cells sorted from blood. Source of these receptors: a human donor in good health. Each CDR3 is given with its conserved first and last residue. The D gene is left open where the match is weak.

d_call | j_call | v_call | cdr3_aa | cdr3_nt
NA | TRBJ2-7 | TRBV6-6 | CASSSRIQGGTYEQYF | TGTGCCAGCAGTTCTCGCATACAGGGTGGAACCTACGAGCAGTACTTC
TRBD1 | TRBJ1-1 | TRBV7-9 | CASSASGGRDTEAFF | TGTGCCAGCAGCGCATCAGGGGGACGGGACACTGAAGCTTTCTTT
NA | TRBJ2-7 | TRBV5-1 | CASSLEPGLVYEQYF | TGCGCCAGCAGCTTGGAGCCGGGGTTGGTATACGAGCAGTACTTC
TRBD2 | TRBJ2-1 | TRBV2 | CASSALVAGGDNEQFF | TGTGCCAGCAGTGCTCTGGTAGCTGGGGGGGACAATGAGCAGTTCTTC
TRBD2 | TRBJ2-3 | TRBV4-1 | CASSQQLAGGGDTQYF | TGCGCCAGCAGCCAGCAATTAGCGGGAGGTGGAGATACGCAGTATTTT
NA | TRBJ2-1 | TRBV19 | CASSWGVGSYNEQFF | TGTGCCAGTAGTTGGGGCGTCGGCTCCTACAATGAGCAGTTCTTC
NA | TRBJ1-2 | TRBV19 | CASLETGRIYGYTF | TGTGCCAGTCTTGAAACGGGACGGATCTATGGCTACACCTTC
NA | TRBJ2-3 | TRBV28 | CASSSSYGMATSTDTQYF | TGTGCCAGCAGTTCAAGCTATGGGATGGCTACAAGCACAGATACGCAGTATTTT
NA | TRBJ1-3 | TRBV10-3 | CAIKPGLSGNTIYF | TGTGCCATCAAGCCGGGCCTTTCCGGAAACACCATATATTTT
NA | TRBJ1-1 | TRBV2 | CASSEAGWNTEAFF | TGTGCCAGCAGTGAAGCAGGGTGGAACACTGAAGCTTTCTTT
TRBD1 | TRBJ2-7 | TRBV5-1 | CASRGTGVGEQYF | TGCGCCAGCAGGGGGACAGGGGTAGGCGAGCAGTACTTC
NA | TRBJ2-3 | TRBV10-1 | CASSESVGVPADTQYF | TGCGCCAGCAGTGAGTCCGTGGGAGTTCCCGCAGATACGCAGTATTTT
NA | TRBJ1-1 | TRBV11-2 | CASSLVPVEAFF | TGTGCCAGCAGCTTAGTGCCAGTCGAAGCTTTCTTT
NA | TRBJ2-1 | TRBV12-5 | CASGGAEYNEQFF | TGTGCTAGTGGTGGAGCAGAATACAATGAGCAGTTCTTC
TRBD1 | TRBJ1-2 | TRBV28 | CASSEPQGIYGYTF | TGTGCCAGCAGTGAACCACAGGGGATATATGGCTACACCTTC
TRBD2 | TRBJ2-5 | TRBV9 | CASSLGLAGGETQYF | TGTGCCAGCAGCTTGGGACTAGCGGGAGGAGAGACCCAGTACTTC